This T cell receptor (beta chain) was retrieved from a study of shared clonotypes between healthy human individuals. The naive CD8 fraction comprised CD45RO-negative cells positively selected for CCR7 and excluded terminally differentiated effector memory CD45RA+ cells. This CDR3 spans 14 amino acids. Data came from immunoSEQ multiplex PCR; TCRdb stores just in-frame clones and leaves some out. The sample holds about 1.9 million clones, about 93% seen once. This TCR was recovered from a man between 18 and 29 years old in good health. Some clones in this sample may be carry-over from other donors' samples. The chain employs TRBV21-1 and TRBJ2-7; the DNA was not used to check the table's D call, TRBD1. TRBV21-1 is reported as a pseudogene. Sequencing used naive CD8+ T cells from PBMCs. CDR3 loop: CASSLDRVHYEQYF. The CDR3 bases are TGTGCCAGCAGCTTGGACAGGGTTCATTACGAGCAGTACTTC.